These T cell receptor beta chains were read from a single sample in a study of a mutant IDH1 vaccine in newly diagnosed glioma. Some clones are missing from TCRdb's copy, which holds only in-frame ones; the method was immunoSEQ multiplex PCR. The data hold roughly 74,000 clones, with around 83% observed a single time. For these receptors, no antigen is known. The sample in question was PBMCs, obtained from a glioma patient whose treatment included an IDH1 peptide vaccine. The origin of the receptors is a woman aged 50 to 60 with glioma. Both conserved end residues are trimmed from each CDR3. D genes are given only for firm matches.

D gene: .; CDR3 length: 12; V gene: TRBV11-2; CDR3 protein: AVAGLREGNEQF
D gene: TRBD2; CDR3 length: 15; V gene: TRBV27; CDR3 protein: ASSPWGGGSGANVLT
D gene: TRBD2; CDR3 length: 13; V gene: TRBV27; CDR3 protein: ASRAGLAGLNEQF
D gene: TRBD1; CDR3 length: 16; V gene: TRBV30; CDR3 protein: AWSVLAGGTWSNQPQH
D gene: TRBD1; CDR3 length: 13; V gene: TRBV5-6; CDR3 protein: ASSGISTGGNEQF
D gene: .; CDR3 length: 12; V gene: TRBV19; CDR3 protein: ASKRSADNNEQF
D gene: .; CDR3 length: 14; V gene: TRBV27; CDR3 protein: ASSLIGQTSNYGYT
D gene: .; CDR3 length: 11; V gene: TRBV29-1; CDR3 protein: SVPGVGGTEAF
D gene: TRBD1; CDR3 length: 13; V gene: TRBV7-9; CDR3 protein: ASSAGTGESDEQF
D gene: TRBD1; CDR3 length: 12; V gene: TRBV4-1; CDR3 protein: ASSPTGGTDTQY
D gene: .; CDR3 length: 12; V gene: TRBV18; CDR3 protein: ASSPGDGNQPQH
D gene: TRBD1; CDR3 length: 13; V gene: TRBV6-5; CDR3 protein: ASSSQGVANYGYT
D gene: .; CDR3 length: 13; V gene: TRBV11-2; CDR3 protein: ASSRHDRSIYEQY
D gene: TRBD2; CDR3 length: 12; V gene: TRBV6-6; CDR3 protein: ASSRVGGGAEQY
D gene: .; CDR3 length: 11; V gene: TRBV11-2; CDR3 protein: ASSLGLNQPQH
D gene: .; CDR3 length: 12; V gene: TRBV7-9; CDR3 protein: ASSQLSSSYEQY
D gene: .; CDR3 length: 13; V gene: TRBV7-9; CDR3 protein: ASSFFYPEADTQY
D gene: TRBD1; CDR3 length: 13; V gene: TRBV19; CDR3 protein: ATGDSLFSNQPQH
D gene: .; CDR3 length: 12; V gene: TRBV5-1; CDR3 protein: ASSSSAGSYEQY
D gene: TRBD1; CDR3 length: 12; V gene: TRBV6-6; CDR3 protein: ASSKPVSGGTQY
D gene: .; CDR3 length: 10; V gene: TRBV28; CDR3 protein: ASKQLNTEAF
D gene: TRBD2; CDR3 length: 13; V gene: TRBV5-1; CDR3 protein: ASSLMGGSADTQY
D gene: TRBD2; CDR3 length: 16; V gene: TRBV5-1; CDR3 protein: ASSFLAGGRSSYNEQF